This T cell receptor (beta chain) derives from a study of OX40 agonist ivuxolimab in advanced cancers. Germline V CDR1 and CDR2: SNHLY, FYNNEI. The V gene lost 3 bases and the J gene lost 4 bases, with 1 base spanning the gap. This CDR3 has 10 residues. The method was immunoSEQ multiplex PCR; TCRdb's version includes in-frame clones alone and lacks a portion of them. The sample includes around 40,000 clones, 65% to 85% of them seen just once. The TCR was taken from an adult with an advanced solid tumor such as melanoma, head and neck, liver or kidney cancer. The specimen comprised CD4+ or CD8+ T cells sorted from blood, sampled in a trial of the OX40 agonist ivuxolimab. The V gene is TRBV2, the J gene TRBJ2-7; D is unclear. The CDR3 loop is CASSDYEQYF. In nucleotides, the CDR3 is TGTGCCAGCAGTGATTACGAGCAGTACTTC. The full variable domain, rest sourced from reference TRBV2 and TRBJ2-7, is EPEVTQTPSHQVTQMGQEVILRCVPISNHLYFYWYRQILGQKVEFLVSFYNNEISEKSEIFDDQFSVERPDGSNFTLKIRSTKLEDSAMYFCASSDYEQYFGPGTRLTVT.